This T cell receptor (beta chain) was identified in a study of shared clonotypes between healthy human individuals. General study results and limits: Shared clonotypes: 4.5% to 5% naive CD4, around 3.7% naive CD8, 2.3% memory CD4, about 0.4% memory CD8.

In the naive CD8 group, cells lacked CD45RO and were positively selected for CCR7, so terminally differentiated effector memory CD45RA+ cells were left out. A word on this clone: Its target is unknown.

CDR1 SGHNT and CDR2 YYREEE come from the germline V gene (reference sequence). There are 12 residues in the CDR3. Deletions cut 4 bases from V and 4 bases from J, with 5 bases between. Some clones are missing from TCRdb's copy, which holds only in-frame ones; the method was immunoSEQ multiplex PCR. The sample records under 700,000 clones, roughly 95% being singletons. The TCR sequence derives from a woman aged 30 to 39 in good health. The J gene is TRBJ2-2, the V gene TRBV5-4; D unclear. Material: naive CD8+ T cells sorted from blood. This chain's CDR3 is CASSPITGELFF. The CDR3 nucleotides are TGTGCCAGCAGCCCGATCACCGGGGAGCTGTTTTTT.